This T cell receptor (beta chain) was documented in a study of beta chain features in type 1 diabetes. Study in general: No age, gender or cell yield differences were seen between patients and healthy donors. The study, taken as a whole, reports: Short templates might get an advantage during PCR, and this would be equal in patients and controls. Healthy donors had naive, central memory and Treg TCRB repertoires that appeared less similar than those seen among patients.

As every portion of the isolated RNA was reverse transcribed, the sequencing read expressed TCRB transcripts. Assay: immunoSEQ multiplex PCR; the TCRdb copy retains only in-frame clones and omits some. The table lists over 150,000 clones, around 8% of them singletons. Details on this clone: The antigen is not known.

Via the markers CD45RO/CCR7/CD25/CD127/CD95/CD27, stem cell-like memory, regulatory, central memory and naive CD4+ cells were sorted. CDR1 is MDHEN, CDR2 SYDVKM, per germline. The CDR3 length is 14 residues. The V end was cut by 6 bases, the J end by 2 bases, with 11 bases between. The chain has TRBV28 and TRBJ1-5; weak D call: TRBD1 (6 bases). The sequenced sample consisted of central memory CD4+ T cells from blood. The source is a man aged 18 to 35 in good health. Written as DNA, the CDR3 is TGTGCCAGCAGCCCAGGGGCTGGCAATCAGCCCCAGCATTTT. Its translation: CASSPGAGNQPQHF.